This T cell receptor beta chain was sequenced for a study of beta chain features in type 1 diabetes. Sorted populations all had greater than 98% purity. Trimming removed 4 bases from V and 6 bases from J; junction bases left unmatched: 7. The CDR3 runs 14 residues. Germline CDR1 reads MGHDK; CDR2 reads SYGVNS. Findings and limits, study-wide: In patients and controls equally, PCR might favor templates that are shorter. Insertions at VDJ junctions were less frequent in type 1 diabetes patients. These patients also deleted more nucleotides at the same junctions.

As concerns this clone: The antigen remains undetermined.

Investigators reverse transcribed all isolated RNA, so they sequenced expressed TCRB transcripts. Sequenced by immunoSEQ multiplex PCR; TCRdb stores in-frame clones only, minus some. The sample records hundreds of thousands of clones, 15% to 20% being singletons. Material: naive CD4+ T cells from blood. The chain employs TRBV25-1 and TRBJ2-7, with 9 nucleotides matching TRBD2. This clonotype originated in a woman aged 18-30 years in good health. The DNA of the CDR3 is TGTGCCAGCAGTGGACAGGGACTAGCCGCCGAGCAGTACTTC. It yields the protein CASSGQGLAAEQYF.